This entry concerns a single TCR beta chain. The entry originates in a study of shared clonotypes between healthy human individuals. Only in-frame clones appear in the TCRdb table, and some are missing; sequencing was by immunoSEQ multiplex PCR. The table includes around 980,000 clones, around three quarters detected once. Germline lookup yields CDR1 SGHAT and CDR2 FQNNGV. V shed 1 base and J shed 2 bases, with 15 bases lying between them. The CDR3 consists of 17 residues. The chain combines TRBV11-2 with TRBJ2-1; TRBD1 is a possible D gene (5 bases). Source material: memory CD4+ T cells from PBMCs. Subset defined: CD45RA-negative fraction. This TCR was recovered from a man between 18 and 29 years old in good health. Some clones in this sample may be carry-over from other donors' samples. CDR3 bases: TGTGCCAGCAGCTTAGTCTGGGTCAGGGATCCCTACAATGAGCAGTTCTTC. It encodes CASSLVWVRDPYNEQFF.